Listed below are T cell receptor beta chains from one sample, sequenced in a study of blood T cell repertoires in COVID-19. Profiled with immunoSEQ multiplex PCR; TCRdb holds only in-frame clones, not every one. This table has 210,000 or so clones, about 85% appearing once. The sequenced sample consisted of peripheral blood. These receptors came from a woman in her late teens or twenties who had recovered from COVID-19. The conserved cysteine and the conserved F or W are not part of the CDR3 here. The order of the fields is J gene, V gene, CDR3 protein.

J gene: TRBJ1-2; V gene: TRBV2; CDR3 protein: ASSETGQGTGYT
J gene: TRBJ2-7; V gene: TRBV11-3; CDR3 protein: ASSPGLGSEQY
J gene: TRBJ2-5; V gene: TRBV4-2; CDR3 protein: ASSQSGVTWTQY
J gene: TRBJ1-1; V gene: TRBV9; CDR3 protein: ASSVVRVMNTEAF
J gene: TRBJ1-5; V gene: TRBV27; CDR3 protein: ASSLSLGGEQPQH
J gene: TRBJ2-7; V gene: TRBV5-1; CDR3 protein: ASSLVAGLAGTHEQY
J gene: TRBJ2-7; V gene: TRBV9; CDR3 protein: ASPPPTSGRPGDEQY
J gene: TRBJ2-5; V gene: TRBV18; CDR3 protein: ASSPLPRTGSRGGQETQY
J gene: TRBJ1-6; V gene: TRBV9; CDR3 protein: ASSPPSQVDNSPLH
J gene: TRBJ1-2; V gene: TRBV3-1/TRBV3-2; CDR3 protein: ASSQDLTANYGYT
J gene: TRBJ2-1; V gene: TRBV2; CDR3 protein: ASSEGLAAYNEQF
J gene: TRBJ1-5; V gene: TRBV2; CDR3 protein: ASSDVTVGNQPQH
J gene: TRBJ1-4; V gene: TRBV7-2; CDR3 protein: ASSSYRGQSEKLF
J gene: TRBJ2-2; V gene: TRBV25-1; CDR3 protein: ASSTLLAAGELF
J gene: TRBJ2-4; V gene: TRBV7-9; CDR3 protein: ASSFTGDKNIQY
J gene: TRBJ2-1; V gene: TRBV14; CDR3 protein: ASSYGLAGVNEQF
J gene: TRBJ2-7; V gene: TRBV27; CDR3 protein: ASWASGSFGAYEQY
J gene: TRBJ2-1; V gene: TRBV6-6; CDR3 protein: ASSSTGVAYNEQF
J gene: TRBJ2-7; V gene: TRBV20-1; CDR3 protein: SATSTYEQY
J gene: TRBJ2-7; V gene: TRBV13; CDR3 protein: ASSQGPSSYEQY
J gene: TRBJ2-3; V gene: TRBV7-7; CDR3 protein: ASSSSGSLDTQY
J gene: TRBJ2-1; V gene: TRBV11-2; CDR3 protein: ASSLAGEYNEQF